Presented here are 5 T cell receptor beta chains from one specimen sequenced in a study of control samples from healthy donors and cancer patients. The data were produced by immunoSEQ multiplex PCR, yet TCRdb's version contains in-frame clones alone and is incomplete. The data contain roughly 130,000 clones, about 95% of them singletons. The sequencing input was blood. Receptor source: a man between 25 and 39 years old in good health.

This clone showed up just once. CDR3 bases: TGTGCCAGCAGCTTAGGCACGAACACTGAAGCTTTCTTT. Translated: CASSLGTNTEAFF. V is TRBV7-9 and J is TRBJ1-1, with D unclear. CDR3 size: 13 residues. V was shortened by 1 base and J by 1 base, with 4 bases between the two germline ends. CDR1 is SEHNR and CDR2 is FQNEAQ in the germline V gene (reference sequence).

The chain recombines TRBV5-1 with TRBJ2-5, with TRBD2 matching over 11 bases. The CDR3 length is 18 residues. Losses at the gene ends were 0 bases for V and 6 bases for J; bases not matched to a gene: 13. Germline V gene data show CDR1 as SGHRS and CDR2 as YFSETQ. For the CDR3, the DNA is TGCGCCAGCAGCTTGGAGGTTAGCGGGGGGGCCTCGGGGAAGACCCAGTACTTC. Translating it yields CASSLEVSGGASGKTQYF.

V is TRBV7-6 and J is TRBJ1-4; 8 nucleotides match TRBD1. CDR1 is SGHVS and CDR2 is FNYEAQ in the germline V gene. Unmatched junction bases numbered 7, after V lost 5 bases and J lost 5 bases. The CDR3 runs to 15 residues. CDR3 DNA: TGTGCCAGCAGCATCACAGGGGGTGGGAATGAAAAACTGTTTTTT. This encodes CASSITGGGNEKLFF.

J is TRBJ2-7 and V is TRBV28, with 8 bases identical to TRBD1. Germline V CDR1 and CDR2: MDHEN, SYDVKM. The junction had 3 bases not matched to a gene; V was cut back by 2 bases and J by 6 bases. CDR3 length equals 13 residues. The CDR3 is CASSLTDRAEQYF. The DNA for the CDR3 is TGTGCCAGCAGTTTAACGGACAGGGCCGAGCAGTACTTC.

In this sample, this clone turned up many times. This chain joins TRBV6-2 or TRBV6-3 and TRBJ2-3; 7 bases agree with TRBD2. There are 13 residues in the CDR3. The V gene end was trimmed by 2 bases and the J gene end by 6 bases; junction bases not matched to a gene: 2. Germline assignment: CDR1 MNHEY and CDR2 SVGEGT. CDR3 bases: TGTGCCAGCAGTTACCGGGACTACGATACGCAGTATTTT. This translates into CASSYRDYDTQYF.